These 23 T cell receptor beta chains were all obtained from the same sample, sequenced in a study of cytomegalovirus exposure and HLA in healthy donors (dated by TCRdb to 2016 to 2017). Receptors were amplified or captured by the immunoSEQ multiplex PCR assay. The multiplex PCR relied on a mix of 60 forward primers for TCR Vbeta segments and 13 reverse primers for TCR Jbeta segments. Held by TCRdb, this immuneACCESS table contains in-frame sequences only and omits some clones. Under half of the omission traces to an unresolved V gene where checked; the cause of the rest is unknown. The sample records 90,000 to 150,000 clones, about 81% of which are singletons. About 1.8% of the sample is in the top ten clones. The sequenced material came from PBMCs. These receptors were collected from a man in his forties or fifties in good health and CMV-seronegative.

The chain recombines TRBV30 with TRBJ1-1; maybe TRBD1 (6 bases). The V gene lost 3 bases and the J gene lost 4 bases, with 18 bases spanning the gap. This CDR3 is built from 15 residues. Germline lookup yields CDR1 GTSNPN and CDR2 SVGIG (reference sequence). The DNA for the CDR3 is TGTGCCTGGAGGGGTCTTTTGGGGGCGGGCACTGAAGCTTTCTTT. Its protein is CAWRGLLGAGTEAFF.

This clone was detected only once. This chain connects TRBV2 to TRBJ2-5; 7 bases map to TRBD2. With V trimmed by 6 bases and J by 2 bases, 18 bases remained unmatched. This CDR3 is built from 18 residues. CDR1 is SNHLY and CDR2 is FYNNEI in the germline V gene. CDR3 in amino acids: CASRAGRLQRGLQETQYF. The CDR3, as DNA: TGTGCCAGCAGAGCAGGGAGGCTTCAGCGGGGTTTACAAGAGACCCAGTACTTC.

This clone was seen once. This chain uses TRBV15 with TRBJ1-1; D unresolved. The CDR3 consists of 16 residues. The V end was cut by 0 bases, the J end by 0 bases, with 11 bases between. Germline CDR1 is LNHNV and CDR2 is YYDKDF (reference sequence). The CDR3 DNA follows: TGTGCCACCAGCAGAGATCTCCTCAGTCTGAACACTGAAGCTTTCTTT. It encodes CATSRDLLSLNTEAFF.

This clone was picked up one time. CDR3 bases: TGTGCCAGCAGTGAAAATTTTATGCTCGAACGCGGGAGCTCCTACAATGAGCAGTTCTTC. This sequence encodes CASSENFMLERGSSYNEQFF. The rearrangement joins TRBV2 to TRBJ2-1, with 7 bases that match TRBD2. Germline V lookup: CDR1 SNHLY, CDR2 FYNNEI. The length of the CDR3 is 20 residues. The junction had 16 bases not matched to a gene; V was cut back by 2 bases and J by 0 bases.

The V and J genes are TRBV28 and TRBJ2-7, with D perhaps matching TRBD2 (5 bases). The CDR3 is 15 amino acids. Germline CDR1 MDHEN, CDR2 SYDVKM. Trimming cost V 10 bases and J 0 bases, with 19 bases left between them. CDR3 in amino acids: CATLAAIGSSYEQYF. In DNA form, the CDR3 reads TGTGCCACCCTTGCGGCGATAGGGAGCTCCTACGAGCAGTACTTC.

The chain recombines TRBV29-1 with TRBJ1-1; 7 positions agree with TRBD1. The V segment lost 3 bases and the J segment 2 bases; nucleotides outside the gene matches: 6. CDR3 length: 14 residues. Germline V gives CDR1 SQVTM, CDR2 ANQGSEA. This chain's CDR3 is CSVDPRGTNTEAFF. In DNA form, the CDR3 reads TGCAGCGTTGACCCCAGGGGGACCAACACTGAAGCTTTCTTT.

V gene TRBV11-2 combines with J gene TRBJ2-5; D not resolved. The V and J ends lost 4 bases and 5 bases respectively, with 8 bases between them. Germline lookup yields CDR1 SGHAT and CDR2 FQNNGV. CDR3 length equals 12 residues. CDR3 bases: TGTGCCAGCAGCTCGAGTACTGAGACCCAGTACTTC. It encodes CASSSSTETQYF.

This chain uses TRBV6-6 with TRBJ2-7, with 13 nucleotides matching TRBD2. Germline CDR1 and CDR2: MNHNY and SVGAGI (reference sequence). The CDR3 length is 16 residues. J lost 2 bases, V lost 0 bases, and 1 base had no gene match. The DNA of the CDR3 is TGTGCCAGCAGTTACTCCACTAGCGGGAGGGCCTACGAGCAGTACTTC. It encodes CASSYSTSGRAYEQYF.

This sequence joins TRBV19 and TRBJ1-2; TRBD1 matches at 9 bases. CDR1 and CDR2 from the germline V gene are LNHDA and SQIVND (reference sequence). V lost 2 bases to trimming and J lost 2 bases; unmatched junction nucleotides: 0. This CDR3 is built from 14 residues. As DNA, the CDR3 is TGTGCCAGTAGTATAACAGGGGGCAACTATGGCTACACCTTC. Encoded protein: CASSITGGNYGYTF.

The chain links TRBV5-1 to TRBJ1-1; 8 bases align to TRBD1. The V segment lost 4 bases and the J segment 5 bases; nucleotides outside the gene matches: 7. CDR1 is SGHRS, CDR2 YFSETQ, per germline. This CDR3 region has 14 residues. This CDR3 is CASSQDRVGTEAFF. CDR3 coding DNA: TGCGCCAGCAGCCAGGACAGGGTTGGTACTGAAGCTTTCTTT.

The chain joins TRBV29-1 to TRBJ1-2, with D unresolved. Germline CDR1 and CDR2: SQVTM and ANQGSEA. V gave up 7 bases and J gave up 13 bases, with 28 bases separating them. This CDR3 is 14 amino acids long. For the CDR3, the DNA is TGCAGCGCCGCTCTAACCGAGACCGTATGGGCGACCACCTTC. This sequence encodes CSAALTETVWATTF.

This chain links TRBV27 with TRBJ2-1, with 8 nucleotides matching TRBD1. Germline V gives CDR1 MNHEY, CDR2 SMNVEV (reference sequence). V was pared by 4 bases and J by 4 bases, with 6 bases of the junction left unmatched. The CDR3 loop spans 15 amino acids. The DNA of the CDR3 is TGTGCCAGCAGTTCAACGGACAGGGTATACAATGAGCAGTTCTTC. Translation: CASSSTDRVYNEQFF.

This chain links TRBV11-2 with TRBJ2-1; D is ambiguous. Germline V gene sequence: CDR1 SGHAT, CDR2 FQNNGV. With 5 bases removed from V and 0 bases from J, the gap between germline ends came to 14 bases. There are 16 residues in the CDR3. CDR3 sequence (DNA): TGTGCCAGCAGCCTAGGCCCAAGTAGCTCCTACAATGAGCAGTTCTTC. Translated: CASSLGPSSSYNEQFF.

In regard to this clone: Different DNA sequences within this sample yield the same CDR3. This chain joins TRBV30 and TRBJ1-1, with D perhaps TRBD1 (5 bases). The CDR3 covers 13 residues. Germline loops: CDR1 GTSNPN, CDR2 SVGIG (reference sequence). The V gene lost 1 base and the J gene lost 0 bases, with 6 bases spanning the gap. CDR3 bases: TGTGCCTGGAGTGCAGGGATGAACACTGAAGCTTTCTTT. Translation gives CAWSAGMNTEAFF.

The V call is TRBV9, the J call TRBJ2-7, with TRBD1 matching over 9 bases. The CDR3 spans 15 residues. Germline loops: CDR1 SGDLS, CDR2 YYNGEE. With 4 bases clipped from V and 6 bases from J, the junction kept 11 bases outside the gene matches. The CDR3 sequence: CASSPQTGGLSEQYF. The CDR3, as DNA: TGTGCCAGCAGCCCGCAAACAGGGGGCCTTTCCGAGCAGTACTTC. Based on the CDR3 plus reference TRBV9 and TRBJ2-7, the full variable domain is DSGVTQTPKHLITATGQRVTLRCSPRSGDLSVYWYQQSLDQGLQFLIQYYNGEERAKGNILERFSAQQFPDLHSELNLSSLELGDSALYFCASSPQTGGLSEQYFGPGTRLTVT.

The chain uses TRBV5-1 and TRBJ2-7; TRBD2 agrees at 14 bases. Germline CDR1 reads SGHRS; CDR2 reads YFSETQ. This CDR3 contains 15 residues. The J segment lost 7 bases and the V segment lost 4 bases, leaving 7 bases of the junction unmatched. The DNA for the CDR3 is TGCGCCAGCAGCCCGGGACTAGCGGGAGCGCAAGAGCAGTACTTC. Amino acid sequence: CASSPGLAGAQEQYF.

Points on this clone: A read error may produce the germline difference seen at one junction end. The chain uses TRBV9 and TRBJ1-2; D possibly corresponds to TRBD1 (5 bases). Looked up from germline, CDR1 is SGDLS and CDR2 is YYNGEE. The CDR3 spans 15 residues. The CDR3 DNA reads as TGTGCCAGCAGCGTAGGGGGCGCAGAATCCTATCGCTACACCTTC. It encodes CASSVGGAESYRYTF.

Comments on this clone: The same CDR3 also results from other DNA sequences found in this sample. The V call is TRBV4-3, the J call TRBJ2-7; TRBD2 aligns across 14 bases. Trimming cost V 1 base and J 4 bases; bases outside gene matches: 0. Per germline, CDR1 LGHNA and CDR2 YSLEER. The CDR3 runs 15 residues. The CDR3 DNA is TGCGCCAGCAGCCAAGGACTAGCGGGAGGGTACGAGCAGTACTTC. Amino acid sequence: CASSQGLAGGYEQYF.

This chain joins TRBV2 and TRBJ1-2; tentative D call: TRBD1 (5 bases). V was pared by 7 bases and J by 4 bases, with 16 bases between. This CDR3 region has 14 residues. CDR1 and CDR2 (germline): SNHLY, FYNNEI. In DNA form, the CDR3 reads TGTGCCAGCAACCTAGACAGAACCATCTATGGCTACACCTTC. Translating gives CASNLDRTIYGYTF.

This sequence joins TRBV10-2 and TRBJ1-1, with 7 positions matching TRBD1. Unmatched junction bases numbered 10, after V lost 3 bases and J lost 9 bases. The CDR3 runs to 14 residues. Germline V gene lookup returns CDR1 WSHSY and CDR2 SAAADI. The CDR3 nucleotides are TGCGCCAGCAGTGACGGGACAGCCCGACCGCAAGCTTTCTTT. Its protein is CASSDGTARPQAFF.

The CDR3 is CASNFIGREANYGYTF. CDR3 DNA sequence: TGTGCCAGCAACTTTATTGGGCGGGAAGCTAACTATGGCTACACCTTC. The chain joins TRBV5-6 to TRBJ1-2; no definite D call. The CDR3 is 16 amino acids. The ends were cut back, 6 bases at V and 0 bases at J, with 18 bases in the middle. Germline loops: CDR1 SGHDT, CDR2 YYEEEE. The full variable domain, completed using reference TRBV5-6 and TRBJ1-2, is DAGVTQSPTHLIKTRGQQVTLRCSPKSGHDTVSWYQQALGQGPQFIFQYYEEEERQRGNFPDRFSGHQFPNYSSELNVNALLLGDSALYLCASNFIGREANYGYTFGSGTRLTVV.

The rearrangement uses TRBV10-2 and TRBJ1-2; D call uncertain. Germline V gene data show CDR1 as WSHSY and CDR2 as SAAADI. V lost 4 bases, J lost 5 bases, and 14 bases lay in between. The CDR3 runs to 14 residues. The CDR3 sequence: CASSALEGGYGYTF. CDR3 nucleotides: TGCGCCAGCAGTGCCCTGGAGGGAGGTTATGGCTACACCTTC.

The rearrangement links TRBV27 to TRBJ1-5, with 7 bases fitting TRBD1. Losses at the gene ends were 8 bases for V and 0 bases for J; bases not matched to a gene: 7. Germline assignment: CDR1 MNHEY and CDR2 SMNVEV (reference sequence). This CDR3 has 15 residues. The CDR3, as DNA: TGTGCCAGCCGGGACAGAAAATATAGCAATCAGCCCCAGCATTTT. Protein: CASRDRKYSNQPQHF.